These 23 T cell receptor beta chains share one sample of origin, sequenced in a study of T cell repertoires in cytomegalovirus infection. Which antigens these TCRs recognize remains unknown. TCRdb ran MiXCR on the reads and lists one entry per CDR3 protein. The sample contains around 770,000 distinct CDR3 sequences, almost 30% of which appear only once. Material: cultured CD8+ T cells from PBMCs, obtained from culture after CMV antigen stimulation. Receptor source: a human donor in good health (CMV status not recorded). Some clones in this sample may be carry-over from other donors' samples.

In its sample, this clonotype was seen a few times. The V gene is TRBV27, the J gene TRBJ1-4; D is undetermined. Between the trimmed V and J ends, which lost 4 bases and 6 bases, there was a span of 15 bases. Germline loops: CDR1 MNHEY, CDR2 SMNVEV (reference sequence). The length of the CDR3 is 15 residues. CDR3 nucleotides: TGTGCCAGCAGTTGGACGGCCAATGAACATGAAAAACTGTTTTTT. Amino acid sequence: CASSWTANEHEKLFF.

There are a few counts of this clonotype. This chain joins TRBV7-4 and TRBJ2-7; 12 bases agree with TRBD1. V shed 5 bases, J shed 4 bases, and the junction held 24 bases outside the gene matches. Germline-derived CDR1 and CDR2 are SGHVT and SQSDAQ. The length of the CDR3 is 21 residues. The CDR3 DNA reads TGTGCCAGCAGCCTAGAACGGGGGCCGGGACAGGGGGCGTCGTTTACTTACGAGCAGTACTTC. This gives the protein CASSLERGPGQGASFTYEQYF.

V gene TRBV27 combines with J gene TRBJ1-5, with 10 nucleotides matching TRBD1. The CDR3 totals 17 residues. Trimming at V came to 6 bases and at J to 6 bases, leaving 14 bases not matched to a gene. CDR1 and CDR2 (germline): MNHEY, SMNVEV (reference sequence). The CDR3 nucleotides are TGTGCCAGCAGACCGGGACAGGGGAAGGGGCCCGGTCAGCCCCAGCATTTT. Translating it yields CASRPGQGKGPGQPQHF.

This clonotype was seen repeatedly, ten times or more. The rearrangement uses TRBV7-6 and TRBJ1-5; D unclear. The length of the CDR3 is 12 residues. The V end lost 5 bases, the J end lost 7 bases, and 9 bases lay between the germline ends. The germline CDR1 and CDR2 sequences are SGHVS and FNYEAQ. The CDR3 loop is CASSPPGQPQHF. Written as DNA, the CDR3 is TGTGCCAGCAGCCCCCCCGGGCAGCCCCAGCATTTT.

A few counts support this clonotype. The J gene is TRBJ2-5, the V gene TRBV27, with D hard to call. Trimming cost V 5 bases and J 2 bases, with 12 bases left between them. The CDR3 is 14 amino acids. Germline loops: CDR1 MNHEY, CDR2 SMNVEV (reference sequence). The CDR3 is CASSPLTVQETQYF. The CDR3, as DNA: TGTGCCAGCAGTCCATTAACCGTTCAAGAGACCCAGTACTTC.

This clonotype occurred a few times. The chain couples TRBV7-9 to TRBJ2-2; a weak D match, TRBD1 (6 bases). The germline CDR1 and CDR2 sequences are SEHNR and FQNEAQ (reference sequence). This CDR3 spans 15 amino acids. Trimming cost V 5 bases and J 5 bases, with 15 bases left between them. CDR3 region: CASSLGSGDTGELFF. CDR3 in DNA: TGTGCCAGCAGCCTAGGATCAGGGGATACCGGGGAGCTGTTTTTT.

This clonotype was seen once. The chain links TRBV7-2 to TRBJ2-7; 12 positions agree with TRBD2. The CDR3 extends over 15 amino acids. The trim removed 2 bases at V and 4 bases at J, leaving 3 bases unmatched. Germline V gives CDR1 SGHTA, CDR2 FQGNSA. In DNA form, the CDR3 reads TGTGCCAGCAGCTTAAGACTAGCGGGGGTATACGAGCAGTACTTC. Translation: CASSLRLAGVYEQYF.

This clonotype occurred a few times. The chain couples TRBV7-3 to TRBJ1-1; D is perhaps TRBD1 (6 bases). The germline V and J ends were trimmed by 4 bases and 4 bases, with 16 bases remaining between them. CDR3 size: 15 residues. CDR1 is SGHTA, CDR2 FQGTGA, per germline. CDR3 sequence: CASSSQQGLGTEAFF. The CDR3 region has the DNA TGTGCCAGCAGCTCCCAACAGGGCCTCGGCACTGAAGCTTTCTTT.

This clonotype was observed a few times. This sequence joins TRBV28 and TRBJ2-2; 7 bases agree with TRBD2. Germline lookup yields CDR1 MDHEN and CDR2 SYDVKM. CDR3 size: 14 residues. Trimming removed 3 bases from V and 7 bases from J; junction bases left unmatched: 5. In DNA form, the CDR3 reads TGTGCCAGCAGTTTGGTTCGGGGGGTCGGGGAGCTGTTTTTT. Translated, it gives CASSLVRGVGELFF.

A note on this clonotype: This may be a read error, as it is one base from a much larger clone. This chain uses TRBV7-6 with TRBJ2-1; 8 nucleotides line up with TRBD1. CDR1 is SGHVS, CDR2 FNYEAQ, per germline. The CDR3 is 12 amino acids. V trimming: 10 bases; J trimming: 6 bases; junction bases outside the gene matches: 5. The CDR3, as DNA: TGTGCCACAGGCAGGGGGCCCAATGAGCAGTTCTTC. The encoded protein is CATGRGPNEQFF. Full variable domain (rest looked up from reference TRBV7-6 and TRBJ2-1): GAGVSQSPRYKVTKRGQDVALRCDPISGHVSLYWYRQALGQGPEFLTYFNYEAQQDKSGLPNDRFSAERPEGSISTLTIQRTEQRDSAMYRCATGRGPNEQFFGPGTRLTVL.

The rearrangement joins TRBV7-9 to TRBJ1-1; tentative D call: TRBD1 (6 bases). Trimming removed 5 bases at V and 1 base at J, with 23 bases between. CDR3 length equals 18 residues. Looked up from germline, CDR1 is SEHNR and CDR2 is FQNEAQ (reference sequence). CDR3 in DNA: TGTGCCAGCAGCCCCGACCCAACCGACAGGCGGGGGAACACTGAAGCTTTCTTT. Translating it yields CASSPDPTDRRGNTEAFF.

This clonotype was counted only a few times. CDR3 sequence reads: CSFYRVIYGYTF. The CDR3 DNA reads TGCAGCTTCTACAGGGTGATCTATGGCTACACCTTC. The chain uses TRBV29-1 and TRBJ1-2, with TRBD1 as a possible D gene (6 bases). Germline V CDR1 and CDR2: SQVTM, ANQGSEA. The CDR3 is 12 residues long. Trimming stripped 8 bases from V and 4 bases from J, with 14 bases between.

The chain is built from TRBV7-6 and TRBJ1-4; D uncertain. The germline V gene has CDR1 SGHVS and CDR2 FNYEAQ. The germline V and J ends were trimmed by 6 bases and 10 bases, with 21 bases remaining between them. The CDR3 is 15 residues long. The CDR3 DNA follows: TGTGCCAGCAGTCGCGACGGCCCTTCTTCCTCAAAACTGTTTTTT. The encoded protein is CASSRDGPSSSKLFF.

The gene calls are TRBV20-1 and TRBJ2-5; 8 nucleotides match TRBD1. The J segment lost 1 base and the V segment lost 3 bases, leaving 7 bases of the junction unmatched. The CDR3 extends over 15 amino acids. Looked up from germline, CDR1 is DFQATT and CDR2 is SNEGSKA (reference sequence). CDR3 amino acids: CSARNQGARQETQYF. The DNA of the CDR3 is TGCAGTGCTAGGAACCAGGGGGCCCGCCAAGAGACCCAGTACTTC.

This clonotype was counted between two and nine times. This sequence joins TRBV14 and TRBJ2-7, with TRBD2 matching 7 bases. CDR1 and CDR2 (germline): SGHDN, FVKESK. V lost 0 bases to trimming and J lost 2 bases; unmatched junction nucleotides: 7. This CDR3 region has 16 residues. CDR3 loop: CASSQDSLAATYEQYF. Written as DNA, the CDR3 is TGTGCCAGCAGCCAAGATAGTCTAGCGGCGACCTACGAGCAGTACTTC.

The chain carries TRBV19 and TRBJ1-4; TRBD1 agrees at 9 bases. This CDR3 has 13 residues. CDR1 and CDR2 (germline): LNHDA, SQIVND (reference sequence). J lost 12 bases, V lost 6 bases, and 8 bases had no gene match. The CDR3: CASRYRGQDELFF. The CDR3 region has the DNA TGTGCCAGTAGGTACAGGGGGCAAGACGAACTGTTTTTT.

The chain carries TRBV5-6 and TRBJ2-5; TRBD2 might be the D (7 bases). Germline CDR1 and CDR2: SGHDT and YYEEEE. The CDR3 loop spans 16 amino acids. Trimming removed 3 bases at V and 2 bases at J, with 17 bases between. For the CDR3, the DNA is TGTGCCAGCAGCTACAACGGGGGGCCGCCGCAAGAGACCCAGTACTTC. Residues: CASSYNGGPPQETQYF.

This sequence joins TRBV19 and TRBJ1-1; D unclear. CDR3 size: 12 residues. Germline V gives CDR1 LNHDA, CDR2 SQIVND (reference sequence). Trimming took 6 bases from V and 5 from J, leaving 10 bases between them. The DNA of the CDR3 is TGTGCCAGTAGAGACCTAGAGACTGAAGCTTTCTTT. Its translation is CASRDLETEAFF. Variable domain in full (rest from reference TRBV19 and TRBJ1-1): DGGITQSPKYLFRKEGQNVTLSCEQNLNHDAMYWYRQDPGQGLRLIYYSQIVNDFQKGDIAEGYSVSREKKESFPLTVTSAQKNPTAFYLCASRDLETEAFFGQGTRLTVV.

This clonotype was recorded at least ten times. V usage is TRBV6-1 and J usage is TRBJ1-1; a weak D match, TRBD1 (5 bases). Germline V lookup: CDR1 MNHNS, CDR2 SASEGT. The ends were cut back, 0 bases at V and 4 bases at J, with 12 bases in the middle. The CDR3 runs 15 residues. CDR3 protein: CASSEAPGWVTEAFF. The CDR3 bases are TGTGCCAGCAGTGAAGCGCCAGGGTGGGTCACTGAAGCTTTCTTT.

This clonotype showed up just a few times. The V and J genes are TRBV14 and TRBJ2-5; D may be TRBD2 (6 bases). Trimming took 3 bases from V and 1 from J, leaving 9 bases between them. The germline CDR1 and CDR2 sequences are SGHDN and FVKESK. This CDR3 has 14 amino acids. This CDR3 reads CASSHWGGQETQYF. The CDR3 nucleotides are TGTGCCAGCAGCCACTGGGGAGGCCAAGAGACCCAGTACTTC.

This rearrangement joins TRBV19 to TRBJ1-1; D not resolved. This CDR3 comprises 14 residues. V was pared by 6 bases and J by 5 bases, with 16 bases between. Germline loops: CDR1 LNHDA, CDR2 SQIVND (reference sequence). This CDR3 reads CASRYGSPGTEAFF. DNA for the CDR3: TGTGCCAGTAGGTACGGCTCCCCCGGGACTGAAGCTTTCTTT.

V is TRBV20-1 and J is TRBJ2-3; D is unclear. This CDR3 is 13 amino acids long. The V end lost 6 bases, the J end lost 0 bases, and 10 bases lay between the germline ends. Germline CDR1 reads DFQATT; CDR2 reads SNEGSKA (reference sequence). CDR3 bases: TGCAGTGCCAGAAAGGATAGCACAGATACGCAGTATTTT. Translated, it gives CSARKDSTDTQYF.

This clonotype was found a few times. The chain uses TRBV10-3 and TRBJ2-3, with TRBD2 identical over 12 bases. V trimming: 1 base; J trimming: 0 bases; junction bases outside the gene matches: 8. CDR3 length equals 19 residues. CDR1 and CDR2 from the germline V gene are ENHRY and SYGVKD. The CDR3, as DNA: TGTGCCATCAGTGAGTTACCTAGCGGGGGGGAAGCGAGCACAGATACGCAGTATTTT. Its translation: CAISELPSGGEASTDTQYF.